A selection of T cell receptor beta chains follows, all from one sample in a study of spatial heterogeneity in lung cancer. One entry per CDR3 protein, called by TCRdb with MiXCR from the 5' RACE reads. The sample contains 7,500 to 10,000 distinct CDR3 sequences, approximately 22% of which appear only once. Sequencing was performed on PBMCs, taken at follow-up. Source of these receptors: a female donor with early-stage non-small cell lung cancer. The CDR3 runs from the conserved cysteine through the conserved F or W. A D gene is named only where the DNA matches it firmly. Clone size is stated in some rows and not others, as once, few, many or a class when expanded.

j_call | v_call | clone_size | d_call | cdr3_aa | cdr3_nt
TRBJ1-1 | TRBV20-1 | . | . | CSARDAGGAGTEAFF | TGCAGTGCTAGAGATGCGGGGGGCGCGGGCACTGAAGCTTTCTTT
TRBJ1-1 | TRBV20-1 | once | . | CSARKGGENTEAFF | TGCAGTGCACGGAAAGGGGGGGAGAACACTGAAGCTTTCTTT
TRBJ2-7 | TRBV7-9 | . | TRBD1 | CASSFRDRDSYEQYF | TGTGCCAGCAGCTTCCGGGACAGGGATTCCTACGAGCAGTACTTC
TRBJ2-7 | TRBV20-1 | medium-sized | . | CSASYQETRDWEQYF | TGCAGTGCTAGCTACCAGGAGACTAGGGACTGGGAGCAGTACTTC
TRBJ2-1 | TRBV4-1 | few | . | CASSQTQGGEQFF | TGCGCCAGCAGCCAAACACAGGGAGGTGAGCAGTTCTTC
TRBJ2-7 | TRBV10-3 | . | . | CAISGDYEQYF | TGTGCCATCAGTGGGGACTACGAGCAGTACTTC
TRBJ2-2 | TRBV28 | . | . | CASTVPGTNTGELVF | TGTGCCAGCACGGTCCCGGGTACGAACACCGGGGAGCTGGTTTTT
TRBJ2-2 | TRBV7-9 | . | TRBD2 | CASRLGTSGAHTGELFF | TGTGCCAGCAGGTTAGGGACTAGCGGAGCCCACACCGGGGAGCTGTTTTTT
TRBJ2-2 | TRBV7-6 | medium-sized | . | CASSLQGLDTGELFF | TGTGCCAGCAGTTTACAGGGTTTGGACACCGGGGAGCTGTTTTTT
TRBJ1-5 | TRBV18 | few | . | CASSAGVNQPQHF | TGTGCCAGCTCAGCAGGGGTCAATCAGCCCCAGCATTTT
TRBJ2-7 | TRBV5-1 | . | . | CASSRVAGSSYEQYF | TGCGCCAGCAGCAGGGTGGCGGGGAGCTCCTACGAGCAGTACTTC
TRBJ1-6 | TRBV20-1 | few | TRBD1 | CSARDIGQDNSPLHF | TGCAGTGCTAGAGATATAGGACAGGATAATTCACCCCTCCACTTT
TRBJ2-2 | TRBV2 | . | . | CASRPTVTNTGELFF | TGTGCCAGCAGACCGACAGTGACGAACACCGGGGAGCTGTTTTTT
TRBJ2-7 | TRBV11-3 | . | TRBD2 | CASSSWTSWDRYEQYF | TGTGCCAGCAGCTCTTGGACTAGCTGGGACCGCTACGAGCAGTACTTC
TRBJ1-2 | TRBV7-9 | few | TRBD1 | CASSLEGALDGYTF | TGTGCCAGCAGCTTAGAGGGGGCGCTTGATGGCTACACCTTC
TRBJ2-5 | TRBV5-1 | . | TRBD1 | CASRRQGLQETQYF | TGCGCCAGCAGGAGACAGGGCCTACAAGAGACCCAGTACTTC
TRBJ2-2 | TRBV19 | few | . | CASIPGDFYTGELFF | TGTGCCAGTATCCCCGGTGACTTCTACACCGGGGAGCTGTTTTTT
TRBJ2-1 | TRBV3-1 | . | TRBD2 | CASSHRTRLFYNEQFF | TGTGCCAGCAGCCACCGGACTAGATTATTCTACAATGAGCAGTTCTTC
TRBJ2-3 | TRBV29-1 | . | . | CSVEAVLLTDTQYF | TGCAGCGTTGAGGCGGTCCTACTCACAGATACGCAGTATTTT
TRBJ2-5 | TRBV20-1 | few | . | CSAHRASPQETQYF | TGCAGTGCTCATCGGGCCTCCCCTCAAGAGACCCAGTACTTC
TRBJ2-1 | TRBV7-2 | . | . | CASSLQSGPRLGSYNEQFF | TGTGCCAGCAGCTTACAGTCGGGACCCAGGCTTGGGTCCTACAATGAGCAGTTCTTC
TRBJ2-4 | TRBV7-8 | . | TRBD1 | CASSLFGGQGAVIQYF | TGTGCCAGCAGCTTATTTGGAGGACAGGGGGCGGTCATTCAGTACTTC
TRBJ2-7 | TRBV2 | . | . | CASSSDYREQYF | TGCGCCAGCAGTTCGGACTACCGCGAGCAGTACTTC
TRBJ1-1 | TRBV3-1 | . | . | CASSARDMNTEAFF | TGTGCCAGCAGCGCCCGGGACATGAACACTGAAGCTTTCTTT
TRBJ2-1 | TRBV6-1 | medium-sized | TRBD2 | CATPPGLAKWQF | TGTGCCACTCCCCCGGGACTAGCTAAATGGCAATTC
TRBJ2-3 | TRBV11-2 | few | TRBD1 | CASSLDLEGAGSTDTQYF | TGTGCCAGCAGCTTAGATCTAGAGGGGGCTGGCTCCACAGATACGCAGTATTTT
TRBJ1-5 | TRBV7-2 | few | . | CASSPRGYNQPQHF | TGTGCCAGCAGCCCTAGGGGGTATAATCAGCCCCAGCATTTT
TRBJ2-1 | TRBV7-2 | . | TRBD2 | CASSLGDYPYNEQFF | TGTGCCAGCAGCTTAGGGGACTACCCTTACAATGAGCAGTTCTTC
TRBJ1-2 | TRBV29-1 | . | . | CSVARPYGYTF | TGCAGCGTTGCTCGTCCCTATGGCTACACCTTC
TRBJ2-5 | TRBV5-4 | few | . | CASSLRGAETQYF | TGTGCCAGCAGCTTACGAGGGGCTGAGACCCAGTACTTC
TRBJ2-7 | TRBV10-3 | . | . | CAISGGDTSYEQYF | TGTGCCATCAGTGGGGGAGACACCTCCTACGAGCAGTACTTC
TRBJ2-2 | TRBV3-1 | . | . | CASSLEFGELFF | TGTGCCAGCAGCCTAGAGTTCGGGGAGCTGTTTTTT
TRBJ1-4 | TRBV3-1 | few | TRBD1 | CASSTRGTGEEKLFF | TGTGCCAGCAGCACTAGGGGGACAGGAGAAGAAAAACTGTTTTTT
TRBJ1-5 | TRBV7-9 | medium-sized | . | CASSERDNQPQHF | TGTGCCAGCAGCGAGAGGGATAATCAGCCCCAGCATTTT
TRBJ2-1 | TRBV11-2 | . | . | CASRDVVDEQFF | TGTGCCAGCAGGGATGTTGTCGATGAGCAGTTCTTC
TRBJ2-6 | TRBV3-1 | few | . | CASRPSSSGANVLTF | TGTGCCAGCAGACCCTCAAGCTCTGGGGCCAACGTCCTGACTTTC
TRBJ2-7 | TRBV29-1 | . | . | CSVNQGQQYF | TGCAGCGTTAACCAGGGGCAGCAGTACTTC
TRBJ1-5 | TRBV29-1 | . | . | CSVVGQGNQPQHF | TGCAGCGTTGTCGGCCAGGGCAATCAGCCCCAGCATTTT
TRBJ2-7 | TRBV6-5 | . | TRBD1 | CASSYGTGGGEQYF | TGTGCCAGCAGTTACGGGACAGGGGGTGGCGAGCAGTACTTC
TRBJ2-2 | TRBV19 | . | . | CASSSNPGTFTGELFF | TGTGCCAGTAGTAGTAATCCCGGGACCTTCACCGGGGAGCTGTTTTTT
TRBJ2-4 | TRBV7-8 | . | TRBD2 | CASSLVRLAGAGGKNIQYF | TGTGCCAGCAGCTTAGTGAGACTAGCGGGAGCCGGAGGCAAAAACATTCAGTACTTC